Below, 6 T cell receptor beta chains from the same sample are listed, as sequenced in a study of T cells in pancreatic ductal adenocarcinoma. TCRdb's table, derived via immunoSEQ multiplex PCR, lists solely in-frame clones and lacks some. This table has some 16,000 clones, more than 70% appearing once. Surgery without prior neoadjuvant therapy was the treatment of the selected pancreatic ductal adenocarcinoma patients. Sequencing was performed on PBMCs. Receptor source: a human donor with pancreatic ductal adenocarcinoma.

V and J are TRBV7-8 and TRBJ2-1, with 9 bases identical to TRBD1. Germline lookup yields CDR1 SGHVS and CDR2 FQNEAQ. Unmatched junction bases numbered 6, after V lost 4 bases and J lost 5 bases. This CDR3 is 15 amino acids long. The CDR3 spells CASSSRQGVNNEQFF. DNA of the CDR3: TGTGCCAGCAGCTCCCGACAGGGGGTCAACAATGAGCAGTTCTTC.

In its sample, this clone was seen once. This chain links TRBV19 with TRBJ2-2; D is ambiguous. Trimming took 2 bases from V and 4 from J, leaving 8 bases between them. The CDR3 is made up of 14 amino acids. Germline V lookup: CDR1 LNHDA, CDR2 SQIVND (reference sequence). The CDR3 sequence is CASSIYQFTGELFF. The CDR3 DNA reads TGTGCCAGTAGTATATACCAGTTCACCGGGGAGCTGTTTTTT.

The chain employs TRBV11-2 and TRBJ1-5; D unresolved. Trimming shortened V by 1 base and J by 7 bases, and 8 bases separated the two germline ends. The CDR3 sequence is 13 residues long. Germline loops: CDR1 SGHAT, CDR2 FQNNGV. The CDR3 bases are TGTGCCAGCAGCTTAGGCCAGTGGCAGCCCCAGCATTTT. This codes for CASSLGQWQPQHF.

This sequence joins TRBV28 and TRBJ2-1; a weak D match, TRBD2 (6 bases). This CDR3 region has 17 residues. Germline V gene lookup returns CDR1 MDHEN and CDR2 SYDVKM. The germline V and J ends were trimmed by 4 bases and 7 bases, with 23 bases remaining between them. DNA of the CDR3: TGTGCCAGCAGTTACCCCCTGGAGGGCGGTGGCGGGAATGAGCAGTTCTTC. Translation gives CASSYPLEGGGGNEQFF.

The V and J genes are TRBV2 and TRBJ1-2, with 7 bases matching TRBD1. This CDR3 contains 13 residues. V lost 5 bases, J lost 6 bases, and 6 bases stayed unmatched. The germline V gene has CDR1 SNHLY and CDR2 FYNNEI. CDR3 nucleotide sequence: TGTGCCAGCAGTCTAAAGGGGGCGGATGGCTACACCTTC. Protein product: CASSLKGADGYTF.

This clone was recorded only once. V gene TRBV7-9 combines with J gene TRBJ2-3; TRBD1 is a possible D gene (6 bases). Trimming cost V 5 bases and J 3 bases, with 12 bases left between them. This CDR3 region has 14 residues. Germline loops: CDR1 SEHNR, CDR2 FQNEAQ (reference sequence). The CDR3 DNA reads as TGTGCCAGCAGCGTGGACAGAGGGACAGATACGCAGTATTTT. Protein: CASSVDRGTDTQYF.